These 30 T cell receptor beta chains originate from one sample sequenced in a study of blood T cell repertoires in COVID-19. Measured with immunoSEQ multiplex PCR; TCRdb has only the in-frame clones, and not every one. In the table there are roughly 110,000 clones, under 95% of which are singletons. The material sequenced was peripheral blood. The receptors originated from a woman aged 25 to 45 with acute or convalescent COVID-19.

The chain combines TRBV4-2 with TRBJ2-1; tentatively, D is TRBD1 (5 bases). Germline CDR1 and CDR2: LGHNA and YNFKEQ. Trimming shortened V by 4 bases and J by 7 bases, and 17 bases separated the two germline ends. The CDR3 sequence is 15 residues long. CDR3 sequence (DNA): TGTGCCAGCAGCCCTCGACAGCGTGAAGGGAATGAGCAGTTCTTC. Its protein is CASSPRQREGNEQFF.

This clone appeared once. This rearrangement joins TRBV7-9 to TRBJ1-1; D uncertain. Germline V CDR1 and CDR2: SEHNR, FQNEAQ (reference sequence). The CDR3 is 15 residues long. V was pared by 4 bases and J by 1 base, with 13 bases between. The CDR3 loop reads CASSYLAYRNTEAFF. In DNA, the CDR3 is TGTGCCAGCAGCTACCTCGCATACAGGAACACTGAAGCTTTCTTT.

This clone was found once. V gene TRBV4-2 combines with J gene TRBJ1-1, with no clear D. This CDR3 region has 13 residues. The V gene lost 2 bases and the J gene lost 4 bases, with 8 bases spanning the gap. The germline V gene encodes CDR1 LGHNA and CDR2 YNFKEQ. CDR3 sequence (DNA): TGTGCCAGCAGCCAATATCACGGCACTGAAGCTTTCTTT. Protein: CASSQYHGTEAFF.

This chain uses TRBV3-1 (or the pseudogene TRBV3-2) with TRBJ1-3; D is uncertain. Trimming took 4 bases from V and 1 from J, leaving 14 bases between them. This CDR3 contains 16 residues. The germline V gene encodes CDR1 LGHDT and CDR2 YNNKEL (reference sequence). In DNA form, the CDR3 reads TGTGCCAGCAGCCCACTCGCGAGTTTTTCTGGAAACACCATATATTTT. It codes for CASSPLASFSGNTIYF.

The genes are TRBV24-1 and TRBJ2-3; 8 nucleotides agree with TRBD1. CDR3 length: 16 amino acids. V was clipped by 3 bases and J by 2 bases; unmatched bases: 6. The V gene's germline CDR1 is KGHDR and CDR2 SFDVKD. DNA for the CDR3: TGTGCCACCAGTGATGCGGGACAGGCCCACACAGATACGCAGTATTTT. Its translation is CATSDAGQAHTDTQYF.

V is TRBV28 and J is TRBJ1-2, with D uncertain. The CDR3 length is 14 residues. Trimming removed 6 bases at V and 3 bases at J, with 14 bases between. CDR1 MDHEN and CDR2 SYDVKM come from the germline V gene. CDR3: CASSLGQVHYGYTF. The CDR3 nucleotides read TGTGCCAGCAGCTTAGGGCAGGTACACTATGGCTACACCTTC.

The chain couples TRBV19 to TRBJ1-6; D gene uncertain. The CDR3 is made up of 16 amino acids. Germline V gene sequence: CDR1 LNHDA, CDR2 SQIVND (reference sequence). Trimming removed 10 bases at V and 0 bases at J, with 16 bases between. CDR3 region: CATYTVNSSYNSPLHF. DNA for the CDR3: TGTGCCACCTACACAGTGAATAGCTCCTATAATTCACCCCTCCACTTT.

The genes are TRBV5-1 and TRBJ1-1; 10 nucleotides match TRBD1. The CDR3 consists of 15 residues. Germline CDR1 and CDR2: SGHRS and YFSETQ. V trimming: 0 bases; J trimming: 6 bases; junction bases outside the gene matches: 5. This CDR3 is CASSLGQGAWAEAFF. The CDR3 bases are TGCGCCAGCAGCTTGGGACAGGGGGCCTGGGCTGAAGCTTTCTTT.

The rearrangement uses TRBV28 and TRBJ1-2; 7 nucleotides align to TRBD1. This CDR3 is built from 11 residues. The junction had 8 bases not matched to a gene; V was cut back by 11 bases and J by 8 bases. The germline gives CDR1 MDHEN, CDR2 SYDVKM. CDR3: CALQGFGGYTF. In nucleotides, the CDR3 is TGTGCCCTACAGGGGTTTGGGGGCTACACCTTC.

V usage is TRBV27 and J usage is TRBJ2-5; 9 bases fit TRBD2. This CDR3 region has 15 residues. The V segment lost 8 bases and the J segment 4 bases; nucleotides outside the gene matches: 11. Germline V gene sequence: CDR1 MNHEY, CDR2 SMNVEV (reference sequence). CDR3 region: CASSNPTSGLETQYF. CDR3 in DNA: TGTGCCAGCTCGAACCCGACTAGCGGATTAGAGACCCAGTACTTC.

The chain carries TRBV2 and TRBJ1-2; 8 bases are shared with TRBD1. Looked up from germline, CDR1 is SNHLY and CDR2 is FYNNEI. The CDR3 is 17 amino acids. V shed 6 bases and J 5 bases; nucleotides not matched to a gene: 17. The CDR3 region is CASSPRMGRGRWYGYTF. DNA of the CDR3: TGTGCCAGCAGCCCGCGGATGGGCAGGGGGCGATGGTATGGCTACACCTTC.

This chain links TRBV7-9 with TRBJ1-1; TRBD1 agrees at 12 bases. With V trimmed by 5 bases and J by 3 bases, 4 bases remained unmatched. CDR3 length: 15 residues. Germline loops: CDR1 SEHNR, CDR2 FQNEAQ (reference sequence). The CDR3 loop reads CASSQGQGAHTEAFF. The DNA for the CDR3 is TGTGCCAGCAGCCAGGGACAGGGGGCCCACACTGAAGCTTTCTTT.

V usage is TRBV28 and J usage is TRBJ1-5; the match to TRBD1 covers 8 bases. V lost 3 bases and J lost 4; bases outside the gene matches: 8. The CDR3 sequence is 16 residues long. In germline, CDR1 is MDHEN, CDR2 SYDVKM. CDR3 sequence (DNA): TGTGCCAGCAGTTTCAGTCAGGGGGCAGTAAATCAGCCCCAGCATTTT. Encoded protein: CASSFSQGAVNQPQHF.

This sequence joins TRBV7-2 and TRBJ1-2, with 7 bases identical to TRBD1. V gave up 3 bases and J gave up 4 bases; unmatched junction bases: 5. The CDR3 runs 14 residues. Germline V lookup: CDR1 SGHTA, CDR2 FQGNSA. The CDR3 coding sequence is TGTGCCAGCAGCTTTGGGACAGTAGTCTATGGCTACACCTTC. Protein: CASSFGTVVYGYTF.

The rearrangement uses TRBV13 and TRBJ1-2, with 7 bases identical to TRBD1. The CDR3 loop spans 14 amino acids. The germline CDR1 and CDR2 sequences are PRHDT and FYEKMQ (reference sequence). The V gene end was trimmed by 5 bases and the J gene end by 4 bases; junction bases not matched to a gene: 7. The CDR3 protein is CASSARDSFYGYTF. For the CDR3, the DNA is TGTGCCAGCAGCGCCCGGGACAGCTTCTATGGCTACACCTTC.

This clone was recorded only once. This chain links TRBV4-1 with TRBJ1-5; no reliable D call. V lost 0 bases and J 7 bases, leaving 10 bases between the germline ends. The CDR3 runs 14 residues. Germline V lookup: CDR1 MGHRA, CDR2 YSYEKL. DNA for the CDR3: TGCGCCAGCAGCCAAGATGGTGCTAGGCAGCCCCAGCATTTT. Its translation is CASSQDGARQPQHF.

As DNA, the CDR3 is TGTGCCAGCAGCGGGACTAGCGGGGGGGCCCCAGATACGCAGTATTTT. Its translation: CASSGTSGGAPDTQYF. The rearrangement uses TRBV28 and TRBJ2-3; 16 nucleotides agree with TRBD2. The V and J ends lost 6 bases and 4 bases, in that order; junction bases with no gene match: 4. Per the germline V gene, CDR1 is MDHEN and CDR2 is SYDVKM. The CDR3 contains 16 residues.

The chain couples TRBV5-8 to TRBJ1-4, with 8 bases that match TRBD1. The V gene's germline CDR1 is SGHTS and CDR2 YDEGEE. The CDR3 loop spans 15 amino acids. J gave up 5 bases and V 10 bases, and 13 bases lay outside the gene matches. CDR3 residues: CACCPRDRLNEKLFF. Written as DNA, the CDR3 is TGTGCCTGCTGTCCCCGGGACAGGTTGAATGAAAAACTGTTTTTT.

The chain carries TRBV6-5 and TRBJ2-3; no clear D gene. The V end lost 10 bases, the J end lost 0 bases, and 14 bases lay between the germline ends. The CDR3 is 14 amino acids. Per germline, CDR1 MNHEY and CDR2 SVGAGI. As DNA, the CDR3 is TGTGCCACATCCAGGCAGCCTAGCACAGATACGCAGTATTTT. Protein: CATSRQPSTDTQYF.

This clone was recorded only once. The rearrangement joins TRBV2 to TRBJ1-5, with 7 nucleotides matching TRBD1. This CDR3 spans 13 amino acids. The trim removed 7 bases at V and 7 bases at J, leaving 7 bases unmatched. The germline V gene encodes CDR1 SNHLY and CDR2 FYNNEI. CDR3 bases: TGTGCCAGCAATAGACAGGGACTGCAGCCCCAGCATTTT. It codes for CASNRQGLQPQHF.

The CDR3 DNA reads TGTGCCAGCAGCTTAGCCTCTCGGGATTCACCCCTCCACTTT. Its protein product is CASSLASRDSPLHF. The V call is TRBV7-9, the J call TRBJ1-6; D gene unclear. The V end was cut by 0 bases, the J end by 8 bases, with 8 bases between. Germline loops: CDR1 SEHNR, CDR2 FQNEAQ (reference sequence). CDR3 length: 14 amino acids.

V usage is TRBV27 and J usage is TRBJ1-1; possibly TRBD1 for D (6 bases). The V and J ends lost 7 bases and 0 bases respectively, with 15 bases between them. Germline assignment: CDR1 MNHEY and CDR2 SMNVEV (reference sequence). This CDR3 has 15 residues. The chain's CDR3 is CASKRGAALNTEAFF. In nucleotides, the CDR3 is TGTGCCAGCAAACGGGGGGCGGCGCTGAACACTGAAGCTTTCTTT.

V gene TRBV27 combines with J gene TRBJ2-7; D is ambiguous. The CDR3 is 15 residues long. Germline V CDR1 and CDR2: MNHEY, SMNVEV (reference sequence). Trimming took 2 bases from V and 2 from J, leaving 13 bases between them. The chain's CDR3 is CASSLALRFTYEQYF. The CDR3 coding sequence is TGTGCCAGCAGTTTAGCACTGAGATTTACCTACGAGCAGTACTTC.

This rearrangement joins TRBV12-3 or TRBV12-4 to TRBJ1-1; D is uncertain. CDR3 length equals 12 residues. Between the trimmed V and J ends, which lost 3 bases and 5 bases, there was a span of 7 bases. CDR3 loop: CASSLSRTEAFF. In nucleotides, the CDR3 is TGTGCCAGCAGTTTGTCGCGTACTGAAGCTTTCTTT.

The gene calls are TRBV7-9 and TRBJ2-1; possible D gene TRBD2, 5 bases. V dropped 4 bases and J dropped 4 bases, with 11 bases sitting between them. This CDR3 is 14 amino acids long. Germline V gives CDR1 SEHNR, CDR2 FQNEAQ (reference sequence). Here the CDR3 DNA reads TGTGCCAGCAGCTCCCAGCGGATGTACAATGAGCAGTTCTTC. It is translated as CASSSQRMYNEQFF.

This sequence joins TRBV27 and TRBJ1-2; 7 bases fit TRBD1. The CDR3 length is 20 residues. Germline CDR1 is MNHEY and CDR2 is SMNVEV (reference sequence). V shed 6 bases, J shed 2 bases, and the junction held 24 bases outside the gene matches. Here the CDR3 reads CASRQTGMKALSSVNYGYTF. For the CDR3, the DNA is TGTGCCAGCAGACAGACAGGGATGAAGGCCTTATCATCGGTAAACTATGGCTACACCTTC.

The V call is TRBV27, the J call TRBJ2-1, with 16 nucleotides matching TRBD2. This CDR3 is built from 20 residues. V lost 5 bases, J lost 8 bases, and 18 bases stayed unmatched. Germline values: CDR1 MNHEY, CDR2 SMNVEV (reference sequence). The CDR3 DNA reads TGTGCCAGCAGTACCTTGGGACTAGCGGGAGGGACTGGGGCTTCTGATGAGCAGTTCTTC. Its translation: CASSTLGLAGGTGASDEQFF.

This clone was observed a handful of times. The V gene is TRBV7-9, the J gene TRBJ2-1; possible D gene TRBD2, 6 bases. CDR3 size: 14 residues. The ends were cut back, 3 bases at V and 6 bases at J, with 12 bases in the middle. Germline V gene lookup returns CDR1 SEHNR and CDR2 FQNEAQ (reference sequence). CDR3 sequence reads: CASSFAGSANEQFF. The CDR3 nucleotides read TGTGCCAGCAGCTTTGCGGGAAGTGCCAATGAGCAGTTCTTC.

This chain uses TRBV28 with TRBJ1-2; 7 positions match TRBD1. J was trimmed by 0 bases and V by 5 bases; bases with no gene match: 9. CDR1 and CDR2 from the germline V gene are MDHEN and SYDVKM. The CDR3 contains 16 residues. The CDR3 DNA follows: TGTGCCAGCAGTGCCTACCTGGGACAGTCTAACTATGGCTACACCTTC. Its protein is CASSAYLGQSNYGYTF.

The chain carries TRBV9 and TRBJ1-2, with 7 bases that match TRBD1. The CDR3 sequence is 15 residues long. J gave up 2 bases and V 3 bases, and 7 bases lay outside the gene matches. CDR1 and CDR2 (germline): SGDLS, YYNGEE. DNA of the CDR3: TGTGCCAGCAGCGCCCTGAAACAGGGGAACTATGGCTACACCTTC. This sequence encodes CASSALKQGNYGYTF.